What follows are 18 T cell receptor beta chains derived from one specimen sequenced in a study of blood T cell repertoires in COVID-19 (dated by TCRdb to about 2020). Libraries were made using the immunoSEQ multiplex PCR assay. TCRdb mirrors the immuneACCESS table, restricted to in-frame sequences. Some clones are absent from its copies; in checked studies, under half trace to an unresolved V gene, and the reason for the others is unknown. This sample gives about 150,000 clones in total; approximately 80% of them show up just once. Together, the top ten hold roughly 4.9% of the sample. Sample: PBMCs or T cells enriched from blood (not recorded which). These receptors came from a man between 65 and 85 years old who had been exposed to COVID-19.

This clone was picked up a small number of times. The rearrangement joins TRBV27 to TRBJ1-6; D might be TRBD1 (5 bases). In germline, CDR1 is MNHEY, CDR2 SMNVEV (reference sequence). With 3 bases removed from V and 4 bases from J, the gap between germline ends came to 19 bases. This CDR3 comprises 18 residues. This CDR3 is CASSFIGWGGRYNSPLHF. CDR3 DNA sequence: TGTGCCAGCAGTTTTATTGGGTGGGGGGGACGGTATAATTCACCCCTCCACTTT.

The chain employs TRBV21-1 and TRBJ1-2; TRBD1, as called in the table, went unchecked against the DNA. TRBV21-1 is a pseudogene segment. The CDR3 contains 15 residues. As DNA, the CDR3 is TGTGCCAGCAGCAGAAAGCAGGGGGCGGTAGATGGCTACACCTTC. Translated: CASSRKQGAVDGYTF.

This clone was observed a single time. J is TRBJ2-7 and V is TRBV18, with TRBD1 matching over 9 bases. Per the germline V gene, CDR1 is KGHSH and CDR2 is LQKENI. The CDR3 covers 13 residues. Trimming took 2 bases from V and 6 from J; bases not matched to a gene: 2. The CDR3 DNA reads TGTGCCAGCTCACCAGGGACAGGGCCCGAGCAGTACTTC. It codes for CASSPGTGPEQYF. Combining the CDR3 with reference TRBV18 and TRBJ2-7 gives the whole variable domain NAGVMQNPRHLVRRRGQEARLRCSPMKGHSHVYWYRQLPEEGLKFMVYLQKENIIDESGMPKERFSAEFPKEGPSILRIQQVVRGDSAAYFCASSPGTGPEQYFGPGTRLTVT.

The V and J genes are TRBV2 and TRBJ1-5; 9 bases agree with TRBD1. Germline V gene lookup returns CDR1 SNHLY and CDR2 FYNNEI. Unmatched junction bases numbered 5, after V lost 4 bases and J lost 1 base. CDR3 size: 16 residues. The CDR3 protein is CASSAMTGGSNQPQHF. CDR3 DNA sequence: TGTGCCAGCAGTGCCATGACAGGGGGGAGCAATCAGCCCCAGCATTTT.

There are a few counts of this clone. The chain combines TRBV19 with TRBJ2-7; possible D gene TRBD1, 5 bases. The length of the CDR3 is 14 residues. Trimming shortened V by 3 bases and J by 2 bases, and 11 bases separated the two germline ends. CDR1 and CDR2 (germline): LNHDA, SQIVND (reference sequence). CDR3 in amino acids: CASSILKGAYEQYF. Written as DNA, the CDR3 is TGTGCCAGTAGTATCTTGAAAGGGGCCTACGAGCAGTACTTC. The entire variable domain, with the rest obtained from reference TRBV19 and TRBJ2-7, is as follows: DGGITQSPKYLFRKEGQNVTLSCEQNLNHDAMYWYRQDPGQGLRLIYYSQIVNDFQKGDIAEGYSVSREKKESFPLTVTSAQKNPTAFYLCASSILKGAYEQYFGPGTRLTVT.

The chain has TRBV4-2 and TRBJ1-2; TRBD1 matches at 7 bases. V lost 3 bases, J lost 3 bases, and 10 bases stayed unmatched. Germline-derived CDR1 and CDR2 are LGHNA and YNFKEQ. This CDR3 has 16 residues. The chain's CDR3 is CASSQILQGLDYGYTF. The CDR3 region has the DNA TGTGCCAGCAGCCAGATCCTACAGGGGTTGGACTATGGCTACACCTTC.

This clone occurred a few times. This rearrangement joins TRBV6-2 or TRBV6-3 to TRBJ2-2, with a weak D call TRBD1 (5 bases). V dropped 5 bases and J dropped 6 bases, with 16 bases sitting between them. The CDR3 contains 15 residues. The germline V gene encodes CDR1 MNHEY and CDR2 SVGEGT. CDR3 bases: TGTGCCAGCAGTACCGCCGCTCCCAGGGCCGGGGAGCTGTTTTTT. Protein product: CASSTAAPRAGELFF.

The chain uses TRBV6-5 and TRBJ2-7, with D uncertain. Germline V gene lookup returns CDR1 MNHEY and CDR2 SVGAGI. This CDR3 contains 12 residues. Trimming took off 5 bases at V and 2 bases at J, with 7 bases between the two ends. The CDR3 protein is CASSRLPYEQYF. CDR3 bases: TGTGCCAGCAGTCGACTCCCCTACGAGCAGTACTTC.

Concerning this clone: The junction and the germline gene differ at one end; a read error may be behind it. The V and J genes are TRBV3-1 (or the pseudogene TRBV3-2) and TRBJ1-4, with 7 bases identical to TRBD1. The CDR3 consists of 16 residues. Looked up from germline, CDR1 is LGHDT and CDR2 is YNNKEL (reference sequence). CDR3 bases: TGTGCCAGCAGCAAAGATTCACAGGGGTTAGGTGAAAAACTGTTTTTT. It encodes CASSKDSQGLGEKLFF.

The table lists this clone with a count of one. In DNA, the CDR3 is TGTGCCAGCCAGACCGGGACAGGGTACGATGAGCAGTTCTTC. The encoded protein is CASQTGTGYDEQFF. The chain uses TRBV7-2 and TRBJ2-1; 9 positions match TRBD1. The J segment lost 8 bases and the V segment lost 8 bases, leaving 10 bases of the junction unmatched. Germline loops: CDR1 SGHTA, CDR2 FQGNSA. The CDR3 is 14 amino acids.

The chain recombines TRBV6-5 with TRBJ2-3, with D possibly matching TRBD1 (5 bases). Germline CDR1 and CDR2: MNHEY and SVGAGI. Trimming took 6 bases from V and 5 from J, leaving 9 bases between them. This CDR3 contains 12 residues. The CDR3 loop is CASSNDRDTQYF. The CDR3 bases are TGTGCCAGCAGCAACGACAGAGATACGCAGTATTTT.

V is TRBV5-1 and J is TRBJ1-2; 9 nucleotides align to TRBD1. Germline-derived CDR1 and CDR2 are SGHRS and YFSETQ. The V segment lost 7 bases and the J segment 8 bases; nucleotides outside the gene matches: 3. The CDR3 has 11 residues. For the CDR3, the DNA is TGCGCCAGCGGACAGGGGCAGGGCTACACCTTC. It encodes CASGQGQGYTF.

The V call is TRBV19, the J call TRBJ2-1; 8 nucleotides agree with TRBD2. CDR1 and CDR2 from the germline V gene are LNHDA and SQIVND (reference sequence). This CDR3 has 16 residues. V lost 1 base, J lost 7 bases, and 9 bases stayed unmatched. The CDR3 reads CASSIVAGGERNEQFF. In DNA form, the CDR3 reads TGTGCCAGTAGTATAGTTGCGGGAGGTGAGCGGAATGAGCAGTTCTTC.

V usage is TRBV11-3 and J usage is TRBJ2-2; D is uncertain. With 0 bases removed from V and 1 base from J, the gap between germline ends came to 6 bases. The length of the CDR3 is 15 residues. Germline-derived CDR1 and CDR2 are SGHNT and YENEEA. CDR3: CASSLDSGNTGELFF. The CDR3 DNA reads TGTGCCAGCAGCTTAGATTCCGGGAACACCGGGGAGCTGTTTTTT.

The CDR3 region is CASSPQPGGQPQHF. Here the CDR3 DNA reads TGTGCCAGCAGCCCTCAACCCGGCGGGCAGCCCCAGCATTTT. The chain combines TRBV7-2 with TRBJ1-5; D gene unclear. Germline lookup yields CDR1 SGHTA and CDR2 FQGNSA. Trimming took 5 bases from V and 7 from J, leaving 15 bases between them. CDR3 size: 14 residues.

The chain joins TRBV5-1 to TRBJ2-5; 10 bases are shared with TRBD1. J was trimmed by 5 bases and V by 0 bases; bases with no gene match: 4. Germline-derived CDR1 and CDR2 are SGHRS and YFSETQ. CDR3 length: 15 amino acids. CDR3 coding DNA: TGCGCCAGCAGCTTGGAGGGACAGGGGAGGGAGACCCAGTACTTC. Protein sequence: CASSLEGQGRETQYF.

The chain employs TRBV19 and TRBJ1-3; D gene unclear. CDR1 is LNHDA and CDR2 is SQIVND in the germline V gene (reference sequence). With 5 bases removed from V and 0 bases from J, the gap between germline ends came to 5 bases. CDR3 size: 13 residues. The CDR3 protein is CASSGSSGNTIYF. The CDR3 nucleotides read TGTGCCAGTAGTGGCAGCTCTGGAAACACCATATATTTT. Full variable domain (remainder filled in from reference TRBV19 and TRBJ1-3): DGGITQSPKYLFRKEGQNVTLSCEQNLNHDAMYWYRQDPGQGLRLIYYSQIVNDFQKGDIAEGYSVSREKKESFPLTVTSAQKNPTAFYLCASSGSSGNTIYFGEGSWLTVV.

As DNA, the CDR3 is TGCGCCAGCAGCCTTCCTTCCGGGACTAAAAAAGAGACCCAGTACTTC. This codes for CASSLPSGTKKETQYF. The V call is TRBV5-1, the J call TRBJ2-5, with TRBD2 matching over 7 bases. Germline values: CDR1 SGHRS, CDR2 YFSETQ. The CDR3 has 16 residues. Trimming removed 4 bases from V and 3 bases from J; junction bases left unmatched: 12.